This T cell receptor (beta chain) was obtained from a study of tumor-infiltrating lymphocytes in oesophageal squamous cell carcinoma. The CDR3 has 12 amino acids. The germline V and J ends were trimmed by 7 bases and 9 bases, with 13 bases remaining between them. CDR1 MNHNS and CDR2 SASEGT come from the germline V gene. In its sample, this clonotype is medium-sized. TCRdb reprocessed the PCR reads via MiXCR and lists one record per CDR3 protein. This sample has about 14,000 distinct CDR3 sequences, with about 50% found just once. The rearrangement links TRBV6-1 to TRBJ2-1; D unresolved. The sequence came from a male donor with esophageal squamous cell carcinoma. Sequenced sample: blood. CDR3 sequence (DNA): TGTGCCAGCACAGTTGAACGAGGTGAGCAGTTCTTC. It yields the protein CASTVERGEQFF.